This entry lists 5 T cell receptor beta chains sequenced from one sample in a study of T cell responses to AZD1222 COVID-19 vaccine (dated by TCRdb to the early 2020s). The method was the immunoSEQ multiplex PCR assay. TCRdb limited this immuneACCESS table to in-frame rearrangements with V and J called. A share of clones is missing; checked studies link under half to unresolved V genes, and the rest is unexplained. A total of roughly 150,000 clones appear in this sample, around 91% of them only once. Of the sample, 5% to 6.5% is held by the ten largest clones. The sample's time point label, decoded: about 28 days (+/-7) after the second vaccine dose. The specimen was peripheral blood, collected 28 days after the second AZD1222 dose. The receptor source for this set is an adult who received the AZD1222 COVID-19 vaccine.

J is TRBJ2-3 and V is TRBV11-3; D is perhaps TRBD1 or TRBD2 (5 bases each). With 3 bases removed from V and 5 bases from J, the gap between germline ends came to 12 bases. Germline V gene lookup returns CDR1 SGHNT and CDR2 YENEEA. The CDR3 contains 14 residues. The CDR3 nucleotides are TGTGCCAGCAGCTTGGCGGCAGGGAGAGATACGCAGTATTTT. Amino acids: CASSLAAGRDTQYF.

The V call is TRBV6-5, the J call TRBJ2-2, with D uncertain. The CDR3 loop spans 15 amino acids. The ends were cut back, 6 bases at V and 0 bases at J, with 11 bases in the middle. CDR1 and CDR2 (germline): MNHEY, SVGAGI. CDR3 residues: CASRMDPTNTGELFF. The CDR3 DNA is TGTGCCAGCAGGATGGACCCGACGAACACCGGGGAGCTGTTTTTT.

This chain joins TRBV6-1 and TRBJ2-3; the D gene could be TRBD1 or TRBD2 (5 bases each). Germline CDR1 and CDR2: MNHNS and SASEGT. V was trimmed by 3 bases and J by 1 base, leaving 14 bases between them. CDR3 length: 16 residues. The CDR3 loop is CASSEMGVGGTDTQYF. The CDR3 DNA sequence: TGTGCCAGCAGTGAGATGGGGGTCGGGGGCACAGATACGCAGTATTTT.

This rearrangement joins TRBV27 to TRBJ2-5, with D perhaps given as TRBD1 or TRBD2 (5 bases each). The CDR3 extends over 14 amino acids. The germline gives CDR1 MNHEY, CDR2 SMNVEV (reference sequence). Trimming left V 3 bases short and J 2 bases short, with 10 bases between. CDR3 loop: CASSFWDRQETQYF. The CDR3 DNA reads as TGTGCCAGCAGTTTCTGGGACCGTCAAGAGACCCAGTACTTC.

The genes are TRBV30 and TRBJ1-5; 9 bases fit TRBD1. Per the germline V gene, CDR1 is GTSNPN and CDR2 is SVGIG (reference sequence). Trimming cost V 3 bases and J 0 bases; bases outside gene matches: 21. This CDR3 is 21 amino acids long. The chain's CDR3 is CAWSKGVYRGRNPHSNQPQHF. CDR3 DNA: TGTGCCTGGAGCAAGGGGGTTTACAGGGGGCGAAATCCCCATAGCAATCAGCCCCAGCATTTT.